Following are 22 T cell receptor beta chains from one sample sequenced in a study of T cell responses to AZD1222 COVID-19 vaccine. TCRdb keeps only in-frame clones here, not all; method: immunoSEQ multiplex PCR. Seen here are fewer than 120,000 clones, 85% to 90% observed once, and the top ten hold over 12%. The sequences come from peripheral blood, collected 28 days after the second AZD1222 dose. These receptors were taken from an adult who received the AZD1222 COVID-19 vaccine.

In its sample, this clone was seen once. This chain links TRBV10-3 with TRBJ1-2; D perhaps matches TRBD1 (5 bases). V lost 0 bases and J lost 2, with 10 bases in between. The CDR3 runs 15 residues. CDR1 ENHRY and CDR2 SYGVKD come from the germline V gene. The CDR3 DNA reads TGTGCCATCAGTGAGTCGGGGGGGAAGAACTATGGCTACACCTTC. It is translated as CAISESGGKNYGYTF.

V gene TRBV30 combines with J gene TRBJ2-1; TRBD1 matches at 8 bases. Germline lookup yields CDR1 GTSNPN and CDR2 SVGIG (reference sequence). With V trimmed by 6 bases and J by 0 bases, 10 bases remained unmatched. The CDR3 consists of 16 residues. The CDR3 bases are TGTGCCTGCCTAAGGACAGGGCCGAGCTCCTACAATGAGCAGTTCTTC. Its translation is CACLRTGPSSYNEQFF.

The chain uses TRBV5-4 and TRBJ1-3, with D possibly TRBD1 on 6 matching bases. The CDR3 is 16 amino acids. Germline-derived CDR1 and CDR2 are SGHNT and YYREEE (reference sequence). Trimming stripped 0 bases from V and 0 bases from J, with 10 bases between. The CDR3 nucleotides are TGTGCCAGCAGCTTGGCAGGGGCGAGCTCTGGAAACACCATATATTTT. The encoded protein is CASSLAGASSGNTIYF.

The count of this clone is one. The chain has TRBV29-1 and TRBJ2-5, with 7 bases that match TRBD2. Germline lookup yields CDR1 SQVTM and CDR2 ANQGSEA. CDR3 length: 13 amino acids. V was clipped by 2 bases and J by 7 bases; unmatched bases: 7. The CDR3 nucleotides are TGCAGCGTTGAAAAGGGAGGGAGTCGGACCCAGTACTTC. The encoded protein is CSVEKGGSRTQYF. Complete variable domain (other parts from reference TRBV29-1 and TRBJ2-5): SAVISQKPSRDICQRGTSLTIQCQVDSQVTMMFWYRQQPGQSLTLIATANQGSEATYESGFVIDKFPISRPNLTFSTLTVSNMSPEDSSIYLCSVEKGGSRTQYFGPGTRLLVL.

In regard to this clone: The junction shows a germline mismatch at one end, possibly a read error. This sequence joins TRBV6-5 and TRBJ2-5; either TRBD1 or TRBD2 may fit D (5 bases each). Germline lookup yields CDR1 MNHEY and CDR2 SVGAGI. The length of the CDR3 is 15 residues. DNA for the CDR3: TGTGTCAGCAGCCCGCCGGGACGGCAGCAACCGACCCAGTACTTC. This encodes CVSSPPGRQQPTQYF.

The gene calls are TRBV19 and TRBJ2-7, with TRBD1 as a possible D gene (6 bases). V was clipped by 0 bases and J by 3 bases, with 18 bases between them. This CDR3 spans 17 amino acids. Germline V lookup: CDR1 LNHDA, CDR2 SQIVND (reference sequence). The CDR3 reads CASSIEFYRDIYYEQYF. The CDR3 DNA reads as TGTGCCAGTAGTATAGAGTTCTACCGGGACATATACTACGAGCAGTACTTC.

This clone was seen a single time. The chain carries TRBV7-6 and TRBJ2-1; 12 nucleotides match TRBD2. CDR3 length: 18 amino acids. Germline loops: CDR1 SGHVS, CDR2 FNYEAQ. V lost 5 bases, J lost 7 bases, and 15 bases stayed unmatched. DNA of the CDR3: TGTGCCAGCAGCCCCTTCCCCCCAGCTAGCGGGGGGGCAAATGAGCAGTTCTTC. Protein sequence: CASSPFPPASGGANEQFF.

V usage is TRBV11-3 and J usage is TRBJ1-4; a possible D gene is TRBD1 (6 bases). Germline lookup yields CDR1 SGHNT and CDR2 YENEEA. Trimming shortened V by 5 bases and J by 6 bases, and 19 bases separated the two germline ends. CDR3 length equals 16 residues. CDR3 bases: TGTGCCAGCAGCCCAGTGGGGGGGCTCATTTATGAAAAACTGTTTTTT. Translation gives CASSPVGGLIYEKLFF.

This CDR3 is CASKTGIGLNSPLHF. The CDR3 coding sequence is TGTGCCAGCAAAACAGGGATAGGCTTAAACTCACCCCTCCACTTT. The genes are TRBV6-5 and TRBJ1-6, with D perhaps TRBD1 (6 bases). Trimming removed 7 bases from V and 10 bases from J, with 20 bases in between. The CDR3 contains 15 residues. CDR1 and CDR2 (germline): MNHEY, SVGAGI.

CDR3 bases: TGCGCCAGCAGCAGAACCCGGGACGAGAAAGCCCCATACGAGCAGTACTTC. Residues: CASSRTRDEKAPYEQYF. The chain couples TRBV5-1 to TRBJ2-7; D is possibly TRBD1 or TRBD2 (5 bases each). There are 17 residues in the CDR3. Deletions cut 4 bases from V and 4 bases from J, with 24 bases between. Germline V gives CDR1 SGHRS, CDR2 YFSETQ.

CDR3 loop: CASRREAGSQPQHF. The CDR3 nucleotides read TGTGCCAGCAGGAGGGAGGCAGGGAGTCAGCCCCAGCATTTT. This sequence joins TRBV2 and TRBJ1-5, with a possible D match to TRBD1 (5 bases). The germline gives CDR1 SNHLY, CDR2 FYNNEI. This CDR3 has 14 residues. V shed 6 bases and J shed 6 bases, with 15 bases lying between them.

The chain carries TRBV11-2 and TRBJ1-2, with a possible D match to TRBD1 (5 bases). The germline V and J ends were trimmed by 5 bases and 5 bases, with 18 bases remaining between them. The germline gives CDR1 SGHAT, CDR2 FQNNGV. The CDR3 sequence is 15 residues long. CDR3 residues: CASSPRGDGLYGYTF. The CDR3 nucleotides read TGTGCCAGCAGCCCGCGGGGGGACGGTCTGTATGGCTACACCTTC.

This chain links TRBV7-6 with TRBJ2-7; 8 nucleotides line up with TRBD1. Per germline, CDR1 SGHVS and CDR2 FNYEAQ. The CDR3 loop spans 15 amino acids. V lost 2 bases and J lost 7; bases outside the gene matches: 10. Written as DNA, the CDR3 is TGTGCCAGCAGCTTAAATGTCCAGGGGGCGGATGAGCAGTACTTC. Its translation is CASSLNVQGADEQYF. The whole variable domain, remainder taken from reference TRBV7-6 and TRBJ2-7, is GAGVSQSPRYKVTKRGQDVALRCDPISGHVSLYWYRQALGQGPEFLTYFNYEAQQDKSGLPNDRFSAERPEGSISTLTIQRTEQRDSAMYRCASSLNVQGADEQYFGPGTRLTVT.

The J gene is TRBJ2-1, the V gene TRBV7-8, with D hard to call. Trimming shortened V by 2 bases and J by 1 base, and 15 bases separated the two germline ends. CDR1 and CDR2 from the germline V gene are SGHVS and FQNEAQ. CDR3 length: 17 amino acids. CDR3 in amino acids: CASSLNYADLSYNEQFF. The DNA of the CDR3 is TGTGCCAGCAGCTTAAATTACGCGGACCTGTCCTACAATGAGCAGTTCTTC.

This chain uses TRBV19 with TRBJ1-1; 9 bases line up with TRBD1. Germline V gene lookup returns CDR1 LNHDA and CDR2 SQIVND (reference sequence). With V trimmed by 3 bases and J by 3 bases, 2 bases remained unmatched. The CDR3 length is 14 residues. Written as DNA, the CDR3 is TGTGCCAGTAGTATCCGGACAGGGGACACTGAAGCTTTCTTT. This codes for CASSIRTGDTEAFF.

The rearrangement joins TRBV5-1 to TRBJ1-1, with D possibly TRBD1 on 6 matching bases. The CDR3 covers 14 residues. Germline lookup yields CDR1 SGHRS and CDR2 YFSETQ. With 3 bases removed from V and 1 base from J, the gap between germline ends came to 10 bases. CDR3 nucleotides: TGCGCCAGCAGCTCGGGGGCGGAGAACACTGAAGCTTTCTTT. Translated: CASSSGAENTEAFF. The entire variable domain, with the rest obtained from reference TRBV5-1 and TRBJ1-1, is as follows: KAGVTQTPRYLIKTRGQQVTLSCSPISGHRSVSWYQQTPGQGLQFLFEYFSETQRNKGNFPGRFSGRQFSNSRSEMNVSTLELGDSALYLCASSSGAENTEAFFGQGTRLTVV.

CDR3 region: CASSFTTSLETQYF. The CDR3 region has the DNA TGTGCCAGCAGTTTCACGACTAGTTTAGAGACCCAGTACTTC. The rearrangement links TRBV6-5 to TRBJ2-5; D is possibly TRBD2 (6 bases). This CDR3 comprises 14 residues. Germline V gene data show CDR1 as MNHEY and CDR2 as SVGAGI. Trimming cost V 4 bases and J 4 bases, with 13 bases left between them.

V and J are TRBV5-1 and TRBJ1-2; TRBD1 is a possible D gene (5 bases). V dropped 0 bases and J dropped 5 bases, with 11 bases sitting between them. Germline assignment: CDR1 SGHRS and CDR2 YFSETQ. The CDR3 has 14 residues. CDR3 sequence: CASSLGQLVYGYTF. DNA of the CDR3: TGCGCCAGCAGCTTGGGACAGCTCGTTTATGGCTACACCTTC. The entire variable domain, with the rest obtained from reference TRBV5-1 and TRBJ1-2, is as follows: KAGVTQTPRYLIKTRGQQVTLSCSPISGHRSVSWYQQTPGQGLQFLFEYFSETQRNKGNFPGRFSGRQFSNSRSEMNVSTLELGDSALYLCASSLGQLVYGYTFGSGTRLTVV.

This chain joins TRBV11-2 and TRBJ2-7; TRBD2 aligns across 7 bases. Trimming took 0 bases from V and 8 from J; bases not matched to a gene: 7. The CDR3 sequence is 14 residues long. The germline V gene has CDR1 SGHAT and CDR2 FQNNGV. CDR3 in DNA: TGTGCCAGCAGCTTAGATCGGGGGGTTTCCCAGCAGTACTTC. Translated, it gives CASSLDRGVSQQYF.

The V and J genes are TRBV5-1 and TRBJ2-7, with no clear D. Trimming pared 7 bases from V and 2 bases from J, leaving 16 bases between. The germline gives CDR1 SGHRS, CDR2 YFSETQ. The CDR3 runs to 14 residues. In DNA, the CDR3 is TGCGCCAGCCAAGAAGGGTTCTCCACCTACGAGCAGTACTTC. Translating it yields CASQEGFSTYEQYF. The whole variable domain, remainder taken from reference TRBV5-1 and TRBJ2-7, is KAGVTQTPRYLIKTRGQQVTLSCSPISGHRSVSWYQQTPGQGLQFLFEYFSETQRNKGNFPGRFSGRQFSNSRSEMNVSTLELGDSALYLCASQEGFSTYEQYFGPGTRLTVT.

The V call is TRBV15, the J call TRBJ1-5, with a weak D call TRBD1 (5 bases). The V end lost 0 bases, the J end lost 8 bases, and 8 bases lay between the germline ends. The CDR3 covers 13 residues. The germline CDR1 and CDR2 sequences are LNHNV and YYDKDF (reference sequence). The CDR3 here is CATSRDGGEPQHF. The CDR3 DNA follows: TGTGCCACCAGCAGAGATGGGGGTGAGCCCCAGCATTTT.

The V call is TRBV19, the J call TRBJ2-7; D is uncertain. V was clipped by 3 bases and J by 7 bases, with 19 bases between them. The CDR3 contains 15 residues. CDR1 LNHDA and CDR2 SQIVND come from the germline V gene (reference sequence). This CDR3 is CASSISTAPLREQYF. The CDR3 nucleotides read TGTGCCAGTAGTATTAGTACGGCCCCCTTGCGAGAGCAGTACTTC.